This is a list of T cell receptor beta chains from one sample in a study of blood T cell repertoires in COVID-19. Sequencing was performed with immunoSEQ multiplex PCR; in TCRdb, only in-frame clones are kept and a portion is missing. In the table there are 250,000 or so clones, less than 90% of which are singletons. The specimen was peripheral blood. The receptors were gathered from a man aged 25 to 40 with active or convalescent COVID-19. The CDR3 runs from the conserved cysteine through the conserved F or W. The D gene is left open where the match is weak. Clone size, where shown, is once, few, many, or a class for clones that have expanded.

J gene | D gene | clone size | V gene | CDR3 DNA | CDR3 protein
TRBJ1-1 | TRBD1 | . | TRBV10-3 | TGTGCCATCCGACAGGGAGGCACTGAAGCTTTCTTT | CAIRQGGTEAFF
TRBJ2-6 | . | . | TRBV7-2 | TGTGCCAGCACCGGACCGGGGGTCGTCCTGACTTTC | CASTGPGVVLTF
TRBJ2-2 | TRBD2 | . | TRBV11-2 | TGTGCCAGCAGCTTACTAGCGGGGCCGCCTGGGGAGCTGTTTTTT | CASSLLAGPPGELFF
TRBJ2-7 | TRBD1 | . | TRBV6-5 | TGTGCCAGCAGGGACAGGCCAGGCTACGAGCAGTACTTC | CASRDRPGYEQYF
TRBJ1-1 | . | once | TRBV4-2 | TGTGCCAGCAGCCAAGATCAACGGGAGAACACTGAAGCTTTCTTT | CASSQDQRENTEAFF
TRBJ2-3 | TRBD2 | once | TRBV5-8 | TGTGCCAGCAGCTTAGGACTAGCGGGGGACCTTCTTAGCACAGATACGCAGTATTTT | CASSLGLAGDLLSTDTQYF
TRBJ1-3 | . | . | TRBV9 | TGTGCCAGCAGCGCCAGGGTAGGAGGAAACACCATATATTTT | CASSARVGGNTIYF
TRBJ1-2 | . | . | TRBV7-9 | TGTGCCAGCAGCTTAGTCGGGGGTATGGATGATGGCTACACCTTC | CASSLVGGMDDGYTF
TRBJ1-6 | TRBD1 | . | TRBV6-5 | TGTGCCAGCAGTTATACCGGGACAGATAATTCACCCCTCCACTTT | CASSYTGTDNSPLHF
TRBJ2-3 | . | . | TRBV11-3 | TGTGCCAGCAGCCCCCCCGGCACAGATACGCAGTATTTT | CASSPPGTDTQYF
TRBJ1-5 | TRBD1 | . | TRBV7-2 | TGTGCCAGCAGCTACCCGGGACAGGGGGCCTTTCAGCCCCAGCATTTT | CASSYPGQGAFQPQHF
TRBJ2-1 | . | . | TRBV5-4 | TGTGCCAGCCGGACGGGGAATGTTTACAATGAGCAGTTCTTC | CASRTGNVYNEQFF
TRBJ2-1 | . | . | TRBV6-5 | TGTGCCAGCAGCCTTTTAGCGGACTCCTACAATGAGCAGTTCTTC | CASSLLADSYNEQFF
TRBJ2-1 | TRBD2 | . | TRBV9 | TGTGCCAGCAGCACCCTAGCGGGGGAGGTTGAGCAGTTCTTC | CASSTLAGEVEQFF
TRBJ1-5 | TRBD1 | few | TRBV18 | TGTGCCAGCTCACTCGGGACAGGTAATCAGCCCCAGCATTTT | CASSLGTGNQPQHF
TRBJ1-4 | . | . | TRBV7-9 | TGTGCCAGCAGCTTGTGGGACGGGGGTGAAAAACTGTTTTTT | CASSLWDGGEKLFF
TRBJ2-5 | . | . | TRBV10-3 | TGTGCCATCAGTGAGTCTGGTGCGGGGTTTCGGCAAGAGACCCAGTACTTC | CAISESGAGFRQETQYF
TRBJ2-3 | TRBD2 | . | TRBV19 | TGTGCCAGTAGTATGACGGGACTAGCGGGGGGCGTTGCGGGCACAGATACGCAGTATTTT | CASSMTGLAGGVAGTDTQYF
TRBJ1-5 | TRBD1 | . | TRBV7-9 | TGTGCCAGCAGCTTAGCAAGGGGGCTCCGCAATCAGCCCCAGCATTTT | CASSLARGLRNQPQHF
TRBJ1-2 | . | . | TRBV12-5 | TGTGCTAGTGGTCCACCGGCGGAGGTTAACTATGGCTACACCTTC | CASGPPAEVNYGYTF
TRBJ2-3 | TRBD2 | . | TRBV18 | TGTGCCAGCTCACCTAGCGGGGGGCCCACAGATACGCAGTATTTT | CASSPSGGPTDTQYF
TRBJ2-7 | TRBD1 | . | TRBV10-2 | TGCGCCAGCAGTGAACCAGGGGGTACCTACGAGCAGTACTTC | CASSEPGGTYEQYF
TRBJ2-5 | . | . | TRBV29-1 | TGCAGCGTTCTCAGGGGAGGGGGAGAGACCCAGTACTTC | CSVLRGGGETQYF
TRBJ2-3 | TRBD2 | . | TRBV19 | TGTGCCAGTAGTTTGGTTGGCGGGGGGCAGAGCACAGATACGCAGTATTTT | CASSLVGGGQSTDTQYF
TRBJ1-2 | . | . | TRBV6-5 | TGTGCCAGCAGTTACTTGGATTACAGGGATCCTGGCTACACCTTC | CASSYLDYRDPGYTF
TRBJ1-1 | . | . | TRBV4-2 | TGTGCCAGCAGCCAAGATATTCGGAACACTGAAGCTTTCTTT | CASSQDIRNTEAFF
TRBJ1-6 | . | . | TRBV7-2 | TGTGCCAGCAGCTTAGACGGCTATAATTCACCCCTCCACTTT | CASSLDGYNSPLHF
TRBJ1-2 | . | . | TRBV6-1 | TGTGCCAGCAGTGAATCTTTTGGGGGCAGGTACTATGGCTACACCTTC | CASSESFGGRYYGYTF
TRBJ1-2 | . | . | TRBV7-2 | TGTGCCAGCAGCTTAAGTCGGGGTGGCTACACCTTC | CASSLSRGGYTF
TRBJ2-3 | TRBD2 | . | TRBV13 | TGTGCCAGCAGCCCTAGCGGGGGGGAAGACACAGATACGCAGTATTTT | CASSPSGGEDTDTQYF
TRBJ1-5 | TRBD1 | . | TRBV13 | TGTGCCAGCAGCCAGGGGGGGCCCCAGCATTTT | CASSQGGPQHF